At least ten counts were recorded for the clone carrying this TCR beta chain. As yet, its antigen is unknown. This specimen comes from a study of glioma-infiltrating T cells. Study results and limitations: Non-neoplastic patients had below-expected tissue-blood divergence, while all gliomas exceeded expectation. Only very few CDR3 sequences appeared in both tissue and blood.

The CDR3 spans 15 residues. Between the trimmed V and J ends, which lost 6 bases and 3 bases, there was a span of 17 bases. Germline values: CDR1 MNHEY, CDR2 SVGEGT. The iRepertoire nested amplicon-rescue multiplex PCR amplified TCR alpha and beta CDR3s from RNA. A single record per CDR3 protein comes from TCRdb applying MiXCR to the multiplex PCR reads. The sample has about 190,000 distinct CDR3 sequences, 25% to 35% seen once. The clonotype was recovered from a human donor with low-grade glioma or glioblastoma, undergoing nonglioma brain surgery, or in good health (not recorded which). The material sequenced was glioma tissue, nonneoplastic brain tissue, or PBMCs (not recorded which). The chain employs TRBV6-2 or TRBV6-3 and TRBJ1-1; maybe TRBD1 (6 bases). CDR3 sequence: CASSTFDRYDTEAFF. CDR3 DNA: TGTGCCAGCAGCACATTTGACAGGTACGACACTGAAGCTTTCTTT.